This TCR beta chain originates from a study of vaccination and CD4 T cells after COVID-19. Study-wide results and limits: Among convalescent patients, a median approximately 86% of reactive clones emerged only after vaccination.

Cultured CD4+ T-cell DNA underwent Oncomine TCR Beta short-read sequencing. After culture, CD4+ T cells served as the source for genomic DNA extraction. Using its own MiXCR run on the PCR reads, TCRdb lists one record per CDR3 protein. The sample holds more than 9,000 distinct CDR3 sequences; roughly 30% are singletons and the top ten take 22%. V lost 4 bases and J 5 bases, leaving 18 bases between the germline ends. CDR1 SGHTA and CDR2 FQGNSA come from the germline V gene. The CDR3 has 16 residues. Treatment meaning: approximately 11-day PBMC culture with coronavirus spike peptide pools or control peptides (ViraFEST assay). One should note that the unexposed donor's CD4+ T cells were collected before the COVID-19 pandemic (2011-2018). Via ViraFEST, peptide pools expanded antigen-specific T cells before TCR sequencing. Four cold-coronavirus spikes, along with SARS-CoV-2 S/N, were used to probe unexposed-donor CD4+ T cells, cells permitting.

This clonotype was counted only a few times. Its specificity is unknown. The sequence was obtained from a human donor in good health. Source material: CD4+ T cells from blood, cultured in vitro. The chain links TRBV7-2 to TRBJ2-1; TRBD1 might be the D (5 bases). Here the CDR3 DNA reads TGTGCCAGCAGCTCGCGGATTGTGAGCAGGGACAATGAGCAGTTCTTC. Protein: CASSSRIVSRDNEQFF.